Below, 28 T cell receptor beta chains from the same sample are listed, as sequenced in a study of T cells in Graves' hyperthyroidism and ophthalmopathy. Researchers amplified the TCR beta CDR3 regions from RNA transcripts. A set of HTBI primers served as the primers for a first-round RT-PCR of the TCR CDR3. TCRdb reprocessed the multiplex PCR reads with MiXCR, giving one entry per CDR3 protein. The sample has around 250,000 distinct CDR3 sequences; roughly 15% are singletons. The sample consisted of blood. These receptors all come from a woman younger than 35 with Graves' ophthalmopathy.

This clonotype appeared many times. The chain is built from TRBV20-1 and TRBJ2-1; D perhaps matches TRBD2 (6 bases). Trimming left V 5 bases short and J 5 bases short, with 16 bases between. The CDR3 runs to 14 residues. Germline CDR1 DFQATT, CDR2 SNEGSKA (reference sequence). The CDR3: CSAVSGAIDNEQFF. CDR3 DNA sequence: TGCAGTGCTGTTAGCGGAGCGATCGACAATGAGCAGTTCTTC.

This clonotype was seen at least ten times. This chain links TRBV18 with TRBJ1-1, with a possible D match to TRBD1 (5 bases). Germline assignment: CDR1 KGHSH and CDR2 LQKENI. The CDR3 is made up of 14 amino acids. Trimming took 0 bases from V and 6 from J, leaving 11 bases between them. CDR3 amino acids: CASSPPTGVPEAFF. The CDR3 DNA sequence: TGTGCCAGCTCACCACCGACGGGGGTACCTGAAGCTTTCTTT.

This clonotype was found many times. V usage is TRBV28 and J usage is TRBJ1-5; D call uncertain. V was clipped by 6 bases and J by 0 bases, with 12 bases between them. CDR1 is MDHEN, CDR2 SYDVKM, per germline. This CDR3 contains 15 residues. DNA for the CDR3: TGTGCCAGCAGGAAGGGTCAGAGTAGCAATCAGCCCCAGCATTTT. Translating it yields CASRKGQSSNQPQHF.

This clonotype was found a few times. V is TRBV6-4 and J is TRBJ1-5; 9 nucleotides line up with TRBD1. The CDR3 covers 16 residues. J was trimmed by 1 base and V by 9 bases; bases with no gene match: 10. The germline CDR1 and CDR2 sequences are MRHNA and SNTAGT. CDR3: CASRDRVNSSNQPQHF. The CDR3 DNA follows: TGTGCCAGTAGGGACAGGGTTAATTCGAGCAATCAGCCCCAGCATTTT.

This clonotype was observed at least ten times. This chain connects TRBV20-1 to TRBJ1-4, with 8 bases matching TRBD1. V trimming: 1 base; J trimming: 4 bases; junction bases outside the gene matches: 2. The CDR3 is 14 residues long. Germline V gene lookup returns CDR1 DFQATT and CDR2 SNEGSKA (reference sequence). Written as DNA, the CDR3 is TGCAGTGCTAGAGGGACAGGGAATAATGAAAAACTGTTTTTT. Translating it yields CSARGTGNNEKLFF.

This clonotype appeared a few times. Possible read error: a much larger clone is one base away. The chain couples TRBV7-9 to TRBJ2-7; 8 nucleotides line up with TRBD1. CDR1 is SEHNR, CDR2 FQNEAQ, per germline (reference sequence). The CDR3 totals 13 residues. After removal of 5 bases from V and 5 bases from J, the junction contained 5 bases not matched to a gene. The CDR3 loop reads CASSTTGEHEQYF. DNA of the CDR3: TGTGCCAGCAGCACGACAGGGGAACACGAGCAGTACTTC. Full variable domain (missing parts from reference TRBV7-9 and TRBJ2-7): DTGVSQNPRHKITKRGQNVTFRCDPISEHNRLYWYRQTLGQGPEFLTYFQNEAQLEKSRLLSDRFSAERPKGSFSTLEIQRTEQGDSAMYLCASSTTGEHEQYFGPGTRLTVT.

This clonotype was recorded many times. The chain is built from TRBV2 and TRBJ1-1; D is ambiguous. CDR3 length equals 14 residues. V gave up 2 bases and J gave up 1 base, with 8 bases separating them. Looked up from germline, CDR1 is SNHLY and CDR2 is FYNNEI. The chain's CDR3 is CASSEHNRNTEAFF. CDR3 DNA: TGTGCCAGCAGTGAACATAACAGGAACACTGAAGCTTTCTTT.

This clonotype was detected many times. This rearrangement joins TRBV6-1 to TRBJ2-5, with TRBD2 matching 11 bases. The junction had 10 bases not matched to a gene; V was cut back by 5 bases and J by 5 bases. The CDR3 is 16 amino acids. Germline lookup yields CDR1 MNHNS and CDR2 SASEGT. The CDR3 region is CASSTVAGGIRETQYF. Written as DNA, the CDR3 is TGTGCCAGCAGTACGGTAGCGGGAGGGATTAGGGAGACCCAGTACTTC.

This clonotype was observed at least ten times. The rearrangement links TRBV2 to TRBJ2-7, with D hard to call. From germline, CDR1 is SNHLY and CDR2 FYNNEI. The V end was cut by 2 bases, the J end by 9 bases, with 8 bases between. The CDR3 is 11 residues long. CDR3 nucleotide sequence: TGTGCCAGCAGTGAATACGTAGGGCAGTACTTC. Encoded protein: CASSEYVGQYF.

This clonotype has a count of ten or more. The chain carries TRBV28 and TRBJ1-2; D is uncertain. Trimming cost V 3 bases and J 4 bases, with 15 bases left between them. The CDR3 extends over 15 amino acids. Germline V gene sequence: CDR1 MDHEN, CDR2 SYDVKM. The CDR3 sequence: CASSFGGSLTYGYTF. The CDR3 nucleotides are TGTGCCAGCAGTTTCGGAGGTTCACTAACCTATGGCTACACCTTC.

This clonotype was observed a single time. This chain uses TRBV20-1 with TRBJ2-3; unclear D gene. V shed 6 bases and J shed 6 bases, with 16 bases lying between them. The CDR3 has 13 residues. CDR1 DFQATT and CDR2 SNEGSKA come from the germline V gene (reference sequence). The CDR3 loop reads CSAHDSVRDTQYF. The CDR3 DNA sequence: TGCAGTGCCCACGACTCTGTCAGGGATACGCAGTATTTT.

This clonotype was detected many times. The rearrangement uses TRBV29-1 and TRBJ2-5; D unclear. Deletions cut 4 bases from V and 1 base from J, with 4 bases between. Germline V lookup: CDR1 SQVTM, CDR2 ANQGSEA. The CDR3 is 11 residues long. CDR3 sequence reads: CSVVGQETQYF. CDR3 sequence (DNA): TGCAGCGTTGTGGGCCAAGAGACCCAGTACTTC.

In this sample, this clonotype turned up many times. V is TRBV19 and J is TRBJ1-2; maybe TRBD1 (5 bases). V was cut by 5 bases and J by 5 bases, with 18 bases left in between. Germline V gene data show CDR1 as LNHDA and CDR2 as SQIVND (reference sequence). This CDR3 is 15 amino acids long. CDR3: CASSFSRRGAYGYTF. The CDR3 DNA follows: TGTGCCAGTAGTTTCTCCCGACGGGGCGCGTATGGCTACACCTTC.

This clonotype was seen ten or more times. The J gene is TRBJ2-1, the V gene TRBV19, with D uncertain. Looked up from germline, CDR1 is LNHDA and CDR2 is SQIVND (reference sequence). The CDR3 has 14 residues. Between the trimmed V and J ends, which lost 6 bases and 6 bases, there was a span of 15 bases. Here the CDR3 DNA reads TGTGCCAGTAGCCCTCCCACGACCCTCAATGAGCAGTTCTTC. This codes for CASSPPTTLNEQFF.

The chain recombines TRBV20-1 with TRBJ2-1; 7 nucleotides agree with TRBD2. The CDR3 is 15 residues long. The V gene's germline CDR1 is DFQATT and CDR2 SNEGSKA (reference sequence). J was trimmed by 6 bases and V by 0 bases; bases with no gene match: 8. CDR3: CSARDLRGSPNEQFF. For the CDR3, the DNA is TGCAGTGCTAGAGATCTGCGCGGGAGTCCCAATGAGCAGTTCTTC.

Ten or more counts support this clonotype. The chain uses TRBV5-4 and TRBJ2-3; D is perhaps TRBD2 (5 bases). Germline values: CDR1 SGHNT, CDR2 YYREEE (reference sequence). Between the trimmed V and J ends, which lost 0 bases and 5 bases, there was a span of 7 bases. The CDR3 has 13 residues. CDR3 loop: CASSLVGGDTQYF. The CDR3 DNA is TGTGCCAGCAGCTTGGTAGGAGGAGATACGCAGTATTTT.

V gene TRBV12-3 or TRBV12-4 combines with J gene TRBJ2-1; 16 bases fit TRBD2. V shed 6 bases, J shed 9 bases, and the junction held 8 bases outside the gene matches. The CDR3 length is 16 residues. CDR3 protein: CASSSGTSGGASEQFF. The CDR3 coding sequence is TGTGCCAGCAGCTCAGGGACTAGCGGGGGGGCGAGTGAGCAGTTCTTC.

Many counts were recorded for this clonotype. The V gene is TRBV6-1, the J gene TRBJ2-5; possibly TRBD2 for D (5 bases). The germline V gene encodes CDR1 MNHNS and CDR2 SASEGT. This CDR3 contains 15 residues. Trimming took 0 bases from V and 5 from J, leaving 13 bases between them. The CDR3 region is CASSEARGKWETQYF. The CDR3 coding sequence is TGTGCCAGCAGTGAAGCGCGAGGGAAATGGGAGACCCAGTACTTC.

The table lists this clonotype with many counts. The V gene is TRBV11-2, the J gene TRBJ1-2, with D perhaps matching TRBD1 (6 bases). The CDR3 is made up of 14 amino acids. Germline CDR1 SGHAT, CDR2 FQNNGV. V shed 6 bases and J shed 4 bases, with 15 bases lying between them. DNA of the CDR3: TGTGCCAGCAGTCGTAACAGGGAATCCTATGGCTACACCTTC. The encoded protein is CASSRNRESYGYTF.

On this clonotype itself: An end of the junction does not agree with germline; a read error may underlie this. This chain joins TRBV6-9 and TRBJ1-6; no firm D call. The CDR3 contains 15 residues. CDR1 is MNHGY and CDR2 is SVAAGI in the germline V gene. The CDR3 reads CASSYGRGVNSPLHF. The CDR3 DNA reads TGTGCCAGCAGTTACGGACGGGGAGTAAATTCGCCCCTCCACTTT.

This clonotype was seen repeatedly, ten times or more. The gene calls are TRBV29-1 and TRBJ1-1, with D unclear. Trimming took off 3 bases at V and 4 bases at J, with 12 bases between the two ends. CDR1 and CDR2 (germline): SQVTM, ANQGSEA. The CDR3 consists of 13 residues. The CDR3 DNA reads as TGCAGCGTTGAGGGCCCCGCGACCACTGAAGCTTTCTTT. The encoded protein is CSVEGPATTEAFF. The variable domain in full, completed from reference TRBV29-1 and TRBJ1-1, reads SAVISQKPSRDICQRGTSLTIQCQVDSQVTMMFWYRQQPGQSLTLIATANQGSEATYESGFVIDKFPISRPNLTFSTLTVSNMSPEDSSIYLCSVEGPATTEAFFGQGTRLTVV.

This clonotype was recorded at least ten times. The chain couples TRBV2 to TRBJ2-1; 11 positions agree with TRBD2. Germline-derived CDR1 and CDR2 are SNHLY and FYNNEI. The V and J ends lost 9 bases and 0 bases, in that order; junction bases with no gene match: 4. The CDR3 is 15 residues long. The CDR3 region is CASTTSGSSYNEQFF. In nucleotides, the CDR3 is TGTGCCAGTACTACTAGCGGGAGCTCCTACAATGAGCAGTTCTTC.

This clonotype has a count of ten or more. The chain couples TRBV20-1 to TRBJ2-7; TRBD1 matches 8 bases. CDR3 length: 13 amino acids. The ends lost 5 bases at V and 3 bases at J; junction bases unmatched: 6. The germline CDR1 and CDR2 sequences are DFQATT and SNEGSKA (reference sequence). The CDR3 is CSARQGLGYEQYF. The CDR3 DNA follows: TGCAGTGCTCGACAGGGGTTGGGCTACGAGCAGTACTTC.

At least ten counts were recorded for this clonotype. The CDR3 is CASRLAGGFDEQFF. The DNA for the CDR3 is TGTGCCAGCAGACTAGCGGGGGGTTTCGATGAGCAGTTCTTC. The gene calls are TRBV7-8 and TRBJ2-1; 12 positions agree with TRBD2. With 6 bases clipped from V and 8 bases from J, the junction kept 5 bases outside the gene matches. The CDR3 is 14 residues long. Germline V gene lookup returns CDR1 SGHVS and CDR2 FQNEAQ.

This clonotype has only a few counts. The V call is TRBV12-5, the J call TRBJ1-1; tentative D call: TRBD1 (6 bases). Germline V gene lookup returns CDR1 LGHNT and CDR2 FRNRAP. V gave up 6 bases and J gave up 5 bases, with 13 bases separating them. The CDR3 sequence is 13 residues long. CDR3 residues: CASGHRVWTEAFF. CDR3 sequence (DNA): TGTGCTAGTGGCCACAGGGTGTGGACTGAAGCTTTCTTT.

Ten or more counts support this clonotype. The chain carries TRBV20-1 and TRBJ1-1; possible D gene TRBD1, 6 bases. The V and J ends lost 7 bases and 4 bases respectively, with 16 bases between them. Germline-derived CDR1 and CDR2 are DFQATT and SNEGSKA (reference sequence). There are 13 residues in the CDR3. The CDR3 loop reads CSVRGPTGTEAFF. CDR3 in DNA: TGCAGTGTCAGGGGCCCTACGGGCACTGAAGCTTTCTTT.

Many counts were recorded for this clonotype. The junction shows a germline mismatch at one end, possibly a read error. V and J are TRBV2 and TRBJ1-2; the D is unclear. The CDR3 is 14 amino acids. Germline V lookup: CDR1 SNHLY, CDR2 FYNNEI. CDR3 residues: CANSEAGAPLGYTF. The CDR3 DNA sequence: TGTGCCAACAGTGAAGCGGGTGCCCCCCTTGGCTACACCTTC.

This clonotype came up a few times. The chain joins TRBV19 to TRBJ2-1; 9 nucleotides agree with TRBD2. J lost 9 bases, V lost 4 bases, and 4 bases had no gene match. The germline V gene has CDR1 LNHDA and CDR2 SQIVND (reference sequence). This CDR3 comprises 13 residues. As DNA, the CDR3 is TGTGCCAGTAGTAGAACTAGCGGGCGTGAGCAGTTCTTC. It encodes CASSRTSGREQFF.